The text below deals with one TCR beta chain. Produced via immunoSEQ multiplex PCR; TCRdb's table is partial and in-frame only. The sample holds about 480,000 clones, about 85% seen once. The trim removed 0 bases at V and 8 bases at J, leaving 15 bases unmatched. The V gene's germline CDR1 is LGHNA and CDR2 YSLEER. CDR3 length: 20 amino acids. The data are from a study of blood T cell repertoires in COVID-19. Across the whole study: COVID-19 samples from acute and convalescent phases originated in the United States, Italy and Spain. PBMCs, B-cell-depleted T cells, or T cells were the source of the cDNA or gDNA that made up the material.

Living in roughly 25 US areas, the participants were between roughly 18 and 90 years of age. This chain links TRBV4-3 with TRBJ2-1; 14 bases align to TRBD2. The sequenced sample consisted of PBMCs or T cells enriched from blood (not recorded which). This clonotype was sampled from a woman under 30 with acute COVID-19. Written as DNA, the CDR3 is TGCGCCAGCAGCCAAGATAACCAGGGACTCCCGGGACTAGCGGGAGATGAGCAGTTCTTC. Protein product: CASSQDNQGLPGLAGDEQFF.